The 10 T cell receptor beta chains given below trace back to one sample, sequenced in a study of resident and recirculating memory T cells in vitiligo. TCRdb's copy holds only in-frame clones and misses some; the assay was immunoSEQ multiplex PCR. The table shows about 76,000 clones, with about 91% occurring only once. Sample: blood. The receptor source for this set is a male donor with vitiligo.

The chain couples TRBV5-1 to TRBJ1-2; D is unresolved. The germline gives CDR1 SGHRS, CDR2 YFSETQ. This CDR3 contains 14 residues. V was shortened by 0 bases and J by 5 bases, with 11 bases between the two germline ends. CDR3 in amino acids: CASSLGRPLYGYTF. CDR3 coding DNA: TGCGCCAGCAGCTTGGGGAGGCCGCTATATGGCTACACCTTC.

The chain is built from TRBV7-8 and TRBJ1-2; TRBD1 matches at 8 bases. The CDR3 extends over 16 amino acids. The J segment lost 6 bases and the V segment lost 2 bases, leaving 11 bases of the junction unmatched. Per the germline V gene, CDR1 is SGHVS and CDR2 is FQNEAQ. CDR3 coding DNA: TGTGCCAGCAGCTTAATAGCCGGGACAGGATTTAATGGCTACACCTTC. Its protein is CASSLIAGTGFNGYTF. The variable domain in full, completed from reference TRBV7-8 and TRBJ1-2, reads GAGVSQSPRYKVAKRGQDVALRCDPISGHVSLFWYQQALGQGPEFLTYFQNEAQLDKSGLPSDRFFAERPEGSVSTLKIQRTQQEDSAVYLCASSLIAGTGFNGYTFGSGTRLTVV.

The CDR3: CASSLTASQGGNEKLFF. CDR3 in DNA: TGTGCCAGCAGCTTGACGGCGAGTCAGGGGGGAAATGAAAAACTGTTTTTT. The chain joins TRBV5-6 to TRBJ1-4, with 7 bases that match TRBD1. Losses at the gene ends were 1 base for V and 5 bases for J; bases not matched to a gene: 11. The CDR3 is 17 amino acids. The germline CDR1 and CDR2 sequences are SGHDT and YYEEEE.

This clone was observed once. The genes are TRBV19 and TRBJ2-7, with TRBD2 identical over 7 bases. The CDR3 runs to 15 residues. V trimming: 1 base; J trimming: 0 bases; junction bases outside the gene matches: 3. Germline loops: CDR1 LNHDA, CDR2 SQIVND (reference sequence). CDR3 region: CASSIVGGSSYEQYF. The DNA of the CDR3 is TGTGCCAGTAGTATAGTGGGGGGGAGCTCCTACGAGCAGTACTTC.

The gene calls are TRBV10-3 and TRBJ2-7; D gene uncertain. Trimming pared 4 bases from V and 6 bases from J, leaving 7 bases between. The germline gives CDR1 ENHRY, CDR2 SYGVKD. This CDR3 contains 11 residues. The CDR3 sequence: CAISGQREQYF. The CDR3 coding sequence is TGTGCCATCAGTGGACAACGCGAGCAGTACTTC.

V is TRBV14 and J is TRBJ2-5, with D tentatively TRBD1 (6 bases). The CDR3 runs to 16 residues. The V end was cut by 4 bases, the J end by 3 bases, with 18 bases between. Germline assignment: CDR1 SGHDN and CDR2 FVKESK. Written as DNA, the CDR3 is TGTGCCAGCAGCCGTTCCGCCGGGACAAAGAAAGAGACCCAGTACTTC. It yields the protein CASSRSAGTKKETQYF.

The rearrangement links TRBV4-1 to TRBJ1-2; 7 bases match TRBD1. CDR3 length: 16 amino acids. V trimming: 5 bases; J trimming: 4 bases; junction bases outside the gene matches: 13. CDR1 is MGHRA, CDR2 YSYEKL, per germline. The CDR3 region has the DNA TGCGCCAGCAGCAGGCCCGACAGGGTCCTCGGCTATGGCTACACCTTC. Translated: CASSRPDRVLGYGYTF.

The gene calls are TRBV5-6 and TRBJ1-1, with 9 bases that match TRBD1. The CDR3 sequence is 15 residues long. With 3 bases clipped from V and 5 bases from J, the junction kept 8 bases outside the gene matches. From germline, CDR1 is SGHDT and CDR2 YYEEEE. The CDR3 region is CASSWYRGLRTEAFF. CDR3 DNA sequence: TGTGCCAGCAGCTGGTACAGGGGGCTGCGGACTGAAGCTTTCTTT.

The chain recombines TRBV5-1 with TRBJ1-1; no clear D gene. Germline CDR1 is SGHRS and CDR2 is YFSETQ. V lost 0 bases and J 5 bases, leaving 14 bases between the germline ends. The CDR3 covers 15 residues. CDR3 region: CASSLGTSTGTEAFF. The CDR3 bases are TGCGCCAGCAGCTTGGGTACATCCACGGGGACTGAAGCTTTCTTT.

The rearrangement links TRBV28 to TRBJ1-4; 8 bases match TRBD1. Germline V lookup: CDR1 MDHEN, CDR2 SYDVKM. The CDR3 contains 14 residues. V was clipped by 5 bases and J by 8 bases; unmatched bases: 7. CDR3 bases: TGTGCCAGCAGTCCCGGGACAGGACAGGAAAAACTGTTTTTT. This sequence encodes CASSPGTGQEKLFF.